The next 5 T cell receptor beta chains were all read from a single sample in a study of Ad26.COV2.S vaccination and SARS-CoV-2 variants. TCRdb keeps only in-frame clones here, not all; method: immunoSEQ multiplex PCR. The table has more than 300,000 clones, less than 90% seen once. Specified treatment: some 20 received Ad26.COV2.S at low or high dose, single or two shots; about 5 received placebo; per-sample allocation not given. Samples came from day 63 after the first vaccine or placebo injection. Sequenced material: peripheral blood, taken in a trial of Ad26.COV2.S vaccine versus placebo. Receptors originate from a person aged 18-60 years who received the Ad26.COV2.S COVID-19 vaccine or a placebo.

V and J are TRBV30 and TRBJ1-4; the match to TRBD1 covers 8 bases. The CDR3 is 13 residues long. J lost 8 bases, V lost 5 bases, and 7 bases had no gene match. CDR1 GTSNPN and CDR2 SVGIG come from the germline V gene (reference sequence). The CDR3 loop is CAWGTGPREKLFF. The CDR3 DNA reads TGTGCCTGGGGGACAGGTCCTCGGGAAAAACTGTTTTTT.

The table lists this clone with a count of one. The chain combines TRBV28 with TRBJ2-7; D remains unclear. The CDR3 sequence is 12 residues long. Germline CDR1 and CDR2: MDHEN and SYDVKM. Trimming removed 6 bases at V and 3 bases at J, with 9 bases between. The CDR3 bases are TGTGCCAGCAGACAGACAAACTACGAGCAGTACTTC. This sequence encodes CASRQTNYEQYF.

This chain joins TRBV11-2 and TRBJ2-7, with D possibly being TRBD1 or TRBD2 (5 bases each). V was clipped by 4 bases and J by 1 base, with 14 bases between them. The CDR3 extends over 15 amino acids. CDR1 and CDR2 from the germline V gene are SGHAT and FQNNGV. As DNA, the CDR3 is TGTGCCAGCAGCTCAACCGGGGCATTATCCTACGAGCAGTACTTC. It is translated as CASSSTGALSYEQYF.

V and J are TRBV5-5 and TRBJ2-2; no definite D call. The CDR3 extends over 13 amino acids. Germline V gene sequence: CDR1 SGHKS, CDR2 YYEKEE (reference sequence). V was shortened by 2 bases and J by 3 bases, with 5 bases between the two germline ends. This chain's CDR3 is CASSFQDTGELFF. Here the CDR3 DNA reads TGTGCCAGCAGCTTCCAAGACACCGGGGAGCTGTTTTTT.

The chain carries TRBV19 and TRBJ2-7; D unclear. In germline, CDR1 is LNHDA, CDR2 SQIVND (reference sequence). Trimming removed 3 bases at V and 7 bases at J, with 16 bases between. This CDR3 has 14 residues. CDR3 coding DNA: TGTGCCAGTAGTATGGTAGTCCGAAAGCAAGAGCAGTACTTC. This gives the protein CASSMVVRKQEQYF.